This T cell receptor beta chain was recorded in a study of CD8+ T cells in alopecia areata. Study details: The tofacitinib course ran for 6 to 18 months and was followed by 6 months off drug.

This clone was counted between two and nine times. Its antigen is unknown. Germline CDR1 SEHNR, CDR2 FQNEAQ (reference sequence). The CDR3 consists of 12 residues. Between the trimmed V and J ends, which lost 5 bases and 6 bases, there was a span of 8 bases. Study results and limitations: For lesional scalp, especially alopecia totalis/universalis, clonality was higher than in normal scalp.

Reverse transcription of extracted RNA yielded cDNA, which provided the sequencing template. Only in-frame clones appear in the TCRdb table, and some are missing; sequencing was by immunoSEQ multiplex PCR. The data hold about 250,000 clones, with roughly 69% observed a single time. Cell sorting was applied to PBMCs, and CD4+ and CD8+ T cells were collected. Sequencing was performed on CD4+ T cells sorted from blood, taken at week 0. V and J are TRBV7-9 and TRBJ1-5; D gene unclear. This receptor was obtained from a human donor with alopecia areata. The CDR3 reads CASSEGLQPQHF. The CDR3 nucleotides read TGTGCCAGCAGCGAAGGGCTTCAGCCCCAGCATTTT.